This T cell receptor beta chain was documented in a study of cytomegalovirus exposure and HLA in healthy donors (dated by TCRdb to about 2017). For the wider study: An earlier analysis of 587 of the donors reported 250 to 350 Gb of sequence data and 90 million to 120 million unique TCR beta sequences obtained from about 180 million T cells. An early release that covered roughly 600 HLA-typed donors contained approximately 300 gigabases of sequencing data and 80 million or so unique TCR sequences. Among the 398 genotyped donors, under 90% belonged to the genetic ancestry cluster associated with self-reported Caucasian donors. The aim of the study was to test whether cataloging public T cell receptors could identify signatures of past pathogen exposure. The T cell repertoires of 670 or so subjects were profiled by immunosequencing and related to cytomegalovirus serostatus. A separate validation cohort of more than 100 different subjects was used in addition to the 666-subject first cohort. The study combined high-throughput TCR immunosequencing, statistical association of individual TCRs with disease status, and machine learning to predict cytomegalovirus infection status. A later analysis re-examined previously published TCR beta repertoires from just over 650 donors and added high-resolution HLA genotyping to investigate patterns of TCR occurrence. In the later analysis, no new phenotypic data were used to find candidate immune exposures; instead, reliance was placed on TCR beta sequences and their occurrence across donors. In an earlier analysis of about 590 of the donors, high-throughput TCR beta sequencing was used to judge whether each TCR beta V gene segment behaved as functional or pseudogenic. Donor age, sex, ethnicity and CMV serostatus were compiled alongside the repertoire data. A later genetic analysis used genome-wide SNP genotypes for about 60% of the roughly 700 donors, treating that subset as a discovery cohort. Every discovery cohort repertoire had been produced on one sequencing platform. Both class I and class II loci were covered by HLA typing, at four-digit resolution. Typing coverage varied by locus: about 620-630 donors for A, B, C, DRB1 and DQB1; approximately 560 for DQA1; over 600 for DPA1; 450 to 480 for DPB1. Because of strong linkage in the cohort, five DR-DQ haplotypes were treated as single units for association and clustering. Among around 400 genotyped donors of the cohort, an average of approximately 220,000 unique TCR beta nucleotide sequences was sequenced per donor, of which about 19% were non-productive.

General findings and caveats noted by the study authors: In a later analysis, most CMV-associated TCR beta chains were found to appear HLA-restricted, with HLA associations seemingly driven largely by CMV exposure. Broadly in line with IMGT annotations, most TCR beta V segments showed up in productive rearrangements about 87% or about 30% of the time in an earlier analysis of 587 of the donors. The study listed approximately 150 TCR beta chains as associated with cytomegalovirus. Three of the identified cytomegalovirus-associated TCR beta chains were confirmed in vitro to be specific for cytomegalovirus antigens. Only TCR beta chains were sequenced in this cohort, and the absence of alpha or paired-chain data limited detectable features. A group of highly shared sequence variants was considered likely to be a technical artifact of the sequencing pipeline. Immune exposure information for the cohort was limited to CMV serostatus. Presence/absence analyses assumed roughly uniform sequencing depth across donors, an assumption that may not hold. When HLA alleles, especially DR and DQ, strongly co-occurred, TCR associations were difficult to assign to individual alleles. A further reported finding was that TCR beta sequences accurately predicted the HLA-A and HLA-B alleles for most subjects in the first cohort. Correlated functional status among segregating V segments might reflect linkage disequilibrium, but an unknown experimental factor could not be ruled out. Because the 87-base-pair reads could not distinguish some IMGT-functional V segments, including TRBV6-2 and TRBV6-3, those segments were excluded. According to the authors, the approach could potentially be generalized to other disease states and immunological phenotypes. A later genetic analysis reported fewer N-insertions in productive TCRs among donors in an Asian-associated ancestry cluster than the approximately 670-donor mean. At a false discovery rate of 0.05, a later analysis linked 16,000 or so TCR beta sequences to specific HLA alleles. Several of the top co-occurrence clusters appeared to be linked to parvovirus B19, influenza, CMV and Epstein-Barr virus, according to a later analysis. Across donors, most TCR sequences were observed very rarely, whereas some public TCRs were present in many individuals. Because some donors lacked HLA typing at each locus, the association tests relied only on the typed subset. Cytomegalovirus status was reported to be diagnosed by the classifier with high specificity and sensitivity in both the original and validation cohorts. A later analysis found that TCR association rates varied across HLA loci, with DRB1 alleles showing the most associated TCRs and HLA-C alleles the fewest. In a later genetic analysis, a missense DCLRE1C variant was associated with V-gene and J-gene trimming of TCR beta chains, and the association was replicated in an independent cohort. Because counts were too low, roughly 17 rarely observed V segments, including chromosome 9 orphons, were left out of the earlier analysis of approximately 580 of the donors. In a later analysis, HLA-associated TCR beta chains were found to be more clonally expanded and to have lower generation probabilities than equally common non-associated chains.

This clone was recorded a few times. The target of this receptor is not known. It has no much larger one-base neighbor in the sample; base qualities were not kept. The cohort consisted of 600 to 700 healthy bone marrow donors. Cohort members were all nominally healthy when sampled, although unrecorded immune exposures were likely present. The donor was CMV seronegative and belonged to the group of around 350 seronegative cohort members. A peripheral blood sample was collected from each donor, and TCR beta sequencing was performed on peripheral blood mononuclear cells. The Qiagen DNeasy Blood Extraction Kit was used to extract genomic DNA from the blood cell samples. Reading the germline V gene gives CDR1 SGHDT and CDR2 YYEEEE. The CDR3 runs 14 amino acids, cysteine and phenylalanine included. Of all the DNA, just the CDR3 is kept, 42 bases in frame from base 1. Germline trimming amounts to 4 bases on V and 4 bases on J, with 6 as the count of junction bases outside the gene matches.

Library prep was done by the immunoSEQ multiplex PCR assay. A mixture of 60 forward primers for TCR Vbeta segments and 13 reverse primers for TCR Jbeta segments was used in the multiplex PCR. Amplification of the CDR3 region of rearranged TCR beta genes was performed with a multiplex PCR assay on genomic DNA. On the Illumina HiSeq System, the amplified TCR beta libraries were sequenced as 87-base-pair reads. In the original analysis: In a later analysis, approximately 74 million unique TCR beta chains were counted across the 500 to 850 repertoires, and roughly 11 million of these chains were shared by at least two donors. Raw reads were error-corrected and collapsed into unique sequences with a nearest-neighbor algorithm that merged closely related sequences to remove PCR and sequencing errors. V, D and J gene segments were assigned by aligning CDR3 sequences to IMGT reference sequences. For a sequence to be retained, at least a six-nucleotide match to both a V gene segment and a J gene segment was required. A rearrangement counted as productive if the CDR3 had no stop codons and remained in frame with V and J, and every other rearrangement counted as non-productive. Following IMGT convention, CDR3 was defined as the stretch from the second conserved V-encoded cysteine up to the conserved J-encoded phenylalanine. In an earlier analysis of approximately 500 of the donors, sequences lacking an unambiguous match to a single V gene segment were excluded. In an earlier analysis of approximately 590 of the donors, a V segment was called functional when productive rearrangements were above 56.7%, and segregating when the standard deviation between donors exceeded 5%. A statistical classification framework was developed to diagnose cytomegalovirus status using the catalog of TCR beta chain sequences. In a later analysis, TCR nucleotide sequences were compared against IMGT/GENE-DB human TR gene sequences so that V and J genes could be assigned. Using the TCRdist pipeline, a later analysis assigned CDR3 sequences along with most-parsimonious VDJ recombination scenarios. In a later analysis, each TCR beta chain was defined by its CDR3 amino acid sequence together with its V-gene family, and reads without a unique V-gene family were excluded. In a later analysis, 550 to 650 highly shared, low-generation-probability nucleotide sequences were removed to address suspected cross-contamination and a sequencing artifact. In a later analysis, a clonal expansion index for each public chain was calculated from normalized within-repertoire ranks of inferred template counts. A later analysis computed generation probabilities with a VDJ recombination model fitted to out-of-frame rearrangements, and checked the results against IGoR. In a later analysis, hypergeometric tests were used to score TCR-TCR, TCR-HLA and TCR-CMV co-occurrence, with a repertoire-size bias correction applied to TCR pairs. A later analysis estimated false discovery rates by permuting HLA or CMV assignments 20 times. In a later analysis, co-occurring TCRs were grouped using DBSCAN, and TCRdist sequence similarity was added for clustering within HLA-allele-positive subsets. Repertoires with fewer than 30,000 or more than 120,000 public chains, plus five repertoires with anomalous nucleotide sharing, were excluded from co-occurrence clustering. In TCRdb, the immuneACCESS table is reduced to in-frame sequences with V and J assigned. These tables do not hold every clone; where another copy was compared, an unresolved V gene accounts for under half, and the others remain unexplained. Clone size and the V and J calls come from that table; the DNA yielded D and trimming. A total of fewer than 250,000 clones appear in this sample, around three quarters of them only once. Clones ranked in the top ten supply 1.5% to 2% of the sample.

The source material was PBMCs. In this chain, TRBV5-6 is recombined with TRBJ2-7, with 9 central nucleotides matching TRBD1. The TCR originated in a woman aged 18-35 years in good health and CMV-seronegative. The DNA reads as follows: TGTGCCAGCAGCGGGACAGGGAGAGCGTACGAGCAGTACTTC. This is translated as CASSGTGRAYEQYF.